One and the same sample provided the 26 T cell receptor beta chains below, sequenced in a study of technical replicates of blood from several donors. Profiled with immunoSEQ multiplex PCR; TCRdb holds only in-frame clones, not every one. Of tens of thousands of clones in the sample, roughly 94% were seen once. The sequenced sample was T cells isolated from PBMCs. The receptors derive from a human donor in good health.

V and J are TRBV28 and TRBJ2-1, with 7 bases that match TRBD2. Germline CDR1 is MDHEN and CDR2 is SYDVKM. This CDR3 region has 15 residues. The ends lost 5 bases at V and 6 bases at J; junction bases unmatched: 10. CDR3 region: CASSPATSRVNEQFF. CDR3 in DNA: TGTGCCAGCAGTCCCGCGACTAGCAGGGTCAATGAGCAGTTCTTC. Complete variable domain (other parts from reference TRBV28 and TRBJ2-1): DVKVTQSSRYLVKRTGEKVFLECVQDMDHENMFWYRQDPGLGLRLIYFSYDVKMKEKGDIPEGYSVSREKKERFSLILESASTNQTSMYLCASSPATSRVNEQFFGPGTRLTVL.

The gene calls are TRBV11-3 and TRBJ1-4, with D perhaps TRBD1 (5 bases). The CDR3 covers 16 residues. V dropped 1 base and J dropped 2 bases, with 11 bases sitting between them. Germline values: CDR1 SGHNT, CDR2 YENEEA. In nucleotides, the CDR3 is TGTGCCAGCAGCTTAGTAGGGGTACGGACTAATGAAAAACTGTTTTTT. Protein product: CASSLVGVRTNEKLFF.

The rearrangement joins TRBV19 to TRBJ1-2, with 9 positions matching TRBD1. The ends lost 5 bases at V and 2 bases at J; junction bases unmatched: 6. CDR1 is LNHDA and CDR2 is SQIVND in the germline V gene (reference sequence). The CDR3 covers 15 residues. The CDR3 loop reads CASSFPGQGNYGYTF. CDR3 bases: TGTGCCAGTAGTTTCCCGGGACAGGGAAACTATGGCTACACCTTC.

The CDR3 DNA reads TGTGCCACCCAGGGCGCTTCCTACGAGCAGTACTTC. Translated: CATQGASYEQYF. V and J are TRBV15 and TRBJ2-7; D possibly corresponds to TRBD1 (5 bases). Germline-derived CDR1 and CDR2 are LNHNV and YYDKDF (reference sequence). The CDR3 contains 12 residues. V dropped 8 bases and J dropped 1 base, with 9 bases sitting between them. Complete variable domain (other parts from reference TRBV15 and TRBJ2-7): DAMVIQNPRYQVTQFGKPVTLSCSQTLNHNVMYWYQQKSSQAPKLLFHYYDKDFNNEADTPDNFQSRRPNTSFCFLDIRSPGLGDTAMYLCATQGASYEQYFGPGTRLTVT.

V usage is TRBV6-5 and J usage is TRBJ1-1, with a possible D match to TRBD1 (6 bases). The germline CDR1 and CDR2 sequences are MNHEY and SVGAGI. Deletions cut 2 bases from V and 7 bases from J, with 11 bases between. The CDR3 is 13 amino acids. The DNA for the CDR3 is TGTGCCAGCAGTTACGTTGGGGGCGTTGAAGCTTTCTTT. Protein: CASSYVGGVEAFF.

This CDR3 is CASTMGLADTGELFF. The CDR3 DNA sequence: TGTGCCAGCACCATGGGACTAGCGGACACCGGGGAGCTGTTTTTT. The rearrangement links TRBV6-1 to TRBJ2-2; TRBD2 agrees at 11 bases. V was pared by 7 bases and J by 3 bases, with 4 bases of the junction left unmatched. The CDR3 has 15 residues. Germline assignment: CDR1 MNHNS and CDR2 SASEGT.

This sequence joins TRBV15 and TRBJ2-1, with 7 bases lining up with TRBD2. CDR1 is LNHNV and CDR2 is YYDKDF in the germline V gene (reference sequence). This CDR3 spans 20 amino acids. Trimming removed 1 base from V and 1 base from J; junction bases left unmatched: 16. The chain's CDR3 is CATSRVGEGEISQSYNEQFF. DNA of the CDR3: TGTGCCACCAGCAGAGTTGGGGAGGGAGAAATTTCCCAGTCCTACAATGAGCAGTTCTTC.

V is TRBV5-1 and J is TRBJ2-7; 9 bases map to TRBD2. V was pared by 3 bases and J by 12 bases, with 10 bases of the junction left unmatched. This CDR3 has 13 residues. Germline CDR1 is SGHRS and CDR2 is YFSETQ. CDR3 protein: CASSSQLAGDPYF. The CDR3 nucleotides read TGCGCCAGCAGCTCCCAACTAGCGGGTGATCCGTACTTC.

This rearrangement joins TRBV9 to TRBJ2-7; possible D gene TRBD2, 6 bases. The CDR3 runs to 15 residues. Germline CDR1 is SGDLS and CDR2 is YYNGEE. V gave up 4 bases and J gave up 3 bases, with 17 bases separating them. In nucleotides, the CDR3 is TGTGCCAGCAGCCCACCCTCTACAGCGGGCTACGAGCAGTACTTC. Its protein product is CASSPPSTAGYEQYF.

This chain uses TRBV27 with TRBJ1-5, with D possibly being TRBD1 (5 bases). Between the trimmed V and J ends, which lost 0 bases and 4 bases, there was a span of 19 bases. Germline-derived CDR1 and CDR2 are MNHEY and SMNVEV (reference sequence). The CDR3 contains 18 residues. CDR3 nucleotide sequence: TGTGCCAGCAGTTTATCGTACCCTCCGACAGATGCAAATCAGCCCCAGCATTTT. Encoded protein: CASSLSYPPTDANQPQHF.

The chain joins TRBV6-5 to TRBJ1-1; TRBD1 is a possible D gene (6 bases). The germline CDR1 and CDR2 sequences are MNHEY and SVGAGI. V was clipped by 4 bases and J by 3 bases, with 12 bases between them. The CDR3 runs 14 residues. The CDR3 DNA sequence: TGTGCCAGCAGTTCGACTACAGGGTACACTGAAGCTTTCTTT. Translated, it gives CASSSTTGYTEAFF.

The CDR3 sequence is CATSREEAVQLFF. In DNA, the CDR3 is TGTGCCACCAGCAGAGAGGAGGCCGTCCAACTGTTTTTT. The gene calls are TRBV15 and TRBJ1-4; D is undetermined. The CDR3 loop spans 13 amino acids. CDR1 and CDR2 (germline): LNHNV, YYDKDF (reference sequence). Trimming removed 0 bases at V and 12 bases at J, with 11 bases between.

The V and J genes are TRBV7-9 and TRBJ2-7; 9 bases are a match to TRBD1. Trimming took 5 bases from V and 0 from J; bases not matched to a gene: 8. Germline-derived CDR1 and CDR2 are SEHNR and FQNEAQ (reference sequence). The length of the CDR3 is 16 residues. The CDR3 region has the DNA TGTGCCAGCAGCGCCGTCCCGGGACAGGGCTCCTACGAGCAGTACTTC. Protein product: CASSAVPGQGSYEQYF.

J is TRBJ2-2 and V is TRBV4-3, with D tentatively TRBD1 (5 bases). V lost 0 bases and J 3 bases, leaving 11 bases between the germline ends. The CDR3 runs 16 residues. Germline V gives CDR1 LGHNA, CDR2 YSLEER. CDR3 nucleotides: TGCGCCAGCAGCCAAGATGAGGCAGGGTACACCGGGGAGCTGTTTTTT. Translation gives CASSQDEAGYTGELFF.

The DNA for the CDR3 is TGTGCCAGCAGCTTAGGGGGCAGAATTAACTATGGCTACACCTTC. As protein: CASSLGGRINYGYTF. This chain links TRBV7-9 with TRBJ1-2, with D possibly TRBD1 on 5 matching bases. The CDR3 covers 15 residues. Trimming took off 1 base at V and 1 base at J, with 10 bases between the two ends. Germline values: CDR1 SEHNR, CDR2 FQNEAQ (reference sequence). Using reference TRBV7-9 and TRBJ1-2 for the parts outside the CDR3, the full variable domain is DTGVSQNPRHKITKRGQNVTFRCDPISEHNRLYWYRQTLGQGPEFLTYFQNEAQLEKSRLLSDRFSAERPKGSFSTLEIQRTEQGDSAMYLCASSLGGRINYGYTFGSGTRLTVV.

The rearrangement joins TRBV6-5 to TRBJ2-5, with 7 bases matching TRBD1. CDR3 length: 14 residues. Germline V gene sequence: CDR1 MNHEY, CDR2 SVGAGI. Trimming cost V 8 bases and J 1 base; bases outside gene matches: 7. This chain's CDR3 is CASRKTGSQETQYF. In DNA form, the CDR3 reads TGTGCCAGCCGTAAGACAGGGTCCCAAGAGACCCAGTACTTC.

The V and J genes are TRBV4-3 and TRBJ2-1, with 7 positions matching TRBD1. Germline loops: CDR1 LGHNA, CDR2 YSLEER. Losses at the gene ends were 1 base for V and 4 bases for J; bases not matched to a gene: 4. The CDR3 spans 15 residues. CDR3 DNA sequence: TGCGCCAGCAGCCAAGGAGCAGGGGGTTACAATGAGCAGTTCTTC. Encoded protein: CASSQGAGGYNEQFF.

This rearrangement joins TRBV30 to TRBJ2-5, with D tentatively TRBD1 (5 bases). The germline gives CDR1 GTSNPN, CDR2 SVGIG (reference sequence). Trimming removed 0 bases from V and 5 bases from J, with 10 bases in between. CDR3 size: 13 residues. CDR3 loop: CAWSVQGTETQYF. The CDR3 DNA sequence: TGTGCCTGGAGTGTCCAGGGTACGGAGACCCAGTACTTC. Full variable domain (rest looked up from reference TRBV30 and TRBJ2-5): SQTIHQWPATLVQPVGSPLSLECTVEGTSNPNLYWYRQAAGRGLQLLFYSVGIGQISSEVPQNLSASRPQDRQFILSSKKLLLSDSGFYLCAWSVQGTETQYFGPGTRLLVL.

The gene calls are TRBV19 and TRBJ1-3, with D unclear. The CDR3 loop spans 14 amino acids. CDR1 LNHDA and CDR2 SQIVND come from the germline V gene (reference sequence). CDR3 loop: CATNAPELGNTIYF. The CDR3 DNA is TGTGCTACAAACGCACCGGAGTTAGGAAACACCATATATTTT.

This chain connects TRBV6-1 to TRBJ1-2; D possibly corresponds to TRBD1 (6 bases). CDR1 and CDR2 (germline): MNHNS, SASEGT. The CDR3 contains 14 residues. V lost 7 bases, J lost 4 bases, and 16 bases lay in between. The CDR3 DNA reads as TGTGCCAGCAAACAGGGTAGGGCTCTCTATGGCTACACCTTC. Translation gives CASKQGRALYGYTF.

V and J are TRBV30 and TRBJ2-5; D is unclear. Trimming removed 1 base at V and 3 bases at J, with 15 bases between. CDR3 length equals 15 residues. Germline loops: CDR1 GTSNPN, CDR2 SVGIG (reference sequence). This CDR3 reads CAWSERHPRKETQYF. DNA of the CDR3: TGTGCCTGGAGTGAGAGACACCCGCGAAAAGAGACCCAGTACTTC.

The table lists this clone with a count of one. The DNA for the CDR3 is TGTGCCAGCAGCGTAGGCCCGGGAGGTAACTACGAGCAGTACTTC. It yields the protein CASSVGPGGNYEQYF. The chain links TRBV9 to TRBJ2-7, with 7 bases identical to TRBD2. After removal of 0 bases from V and 3 bases from J, the junction contained 6 bases not matched to a gene. Germline V gives CDR1 SGDLS, CDR2 YYNGEE. The CDR3 runs 15 residues.

V usage is TRBV6-1 and J usage is TRBJ1-2; 8 bases line up with TRBD1. Germline loops: CDR1 MNHNS, CDR2 SASEGT. This CDR3 contains 14 residues. Trimming at V came to 0 bases and at J to 5 bases, leaving 2 bases not matched to a gene. For the CDR3, the DNA is TGTGCCAGCAGTGAAGCGGACAGGGTTTATGGCTACACCTTC. Translated: CASSEADRVYGYTF.

This chain uses TRBV10-3 with TRBJ1-4; 8 bases match TRBD1. CDR1 ENHRY and CDR2 SYGVKD come from the germline V gene. The trim removed 3 bases at V and 6 bases at J, leaving 3 bases unmatched. The CDR3 consists of 14 residues. The CDR3 reads CAISEGQGHEKLFF. The CDR3 region has the DNA TGTGCCATCAGTGAAGGACAGGGACATGAAAAACTGTTTTTT.

The CDR3 here is CAIGTASTDTQYF. In nucleotides, the CDR3 is TGTGCCATCGGTACAGCCAGCACAGATACGCAGTATTTT. The V gene is TRBV10-3, the J gene TRBJ2-3, with D uncertain. The CDR3 is 13 amino acids. Germline V lookup: CDR1 ENHRY, CDR2 SYGVKD. Trimming removed 8 bases from V and 0 bases from J, with 9 bases in between.

This chain uses TRBV10-3 with TRBJ1-3, with 9 bases identical to TRBD1. CDR1 is ENHRY and CDR2 is SYGVKD in the germline V gene. J gave up 4 bases and V 6 bases, and 7 bases lay outside the gene matches. CDR3 length: 15 residues. CDR3 sequence reads: CAIRGGQGRGNTIYF. DNA for the CDR3: TGTGCCATCAGGGGAGGACAGGGGCGAGGAAACACCATATATTTT.